The 7 T cell receptor beta chains below come from one sample, sequenced in a study of control samples from healthy donors and cancer patients. Some clones are missing from TCRdb's copy, which holds only in-frame ones; the method was immunoSEQ multiplex PCR. The table shows 140,000 to 150,000 clones, with approximately 93% occurring only once. The sample was blood. Every receptor here comes from a man aged 18 to 35 in good health.

The rearrangement joins TRBV30 to TRBJ2-2; possible D gene TRBD2, 6 bases. Per germline, CDR1 GTSNPN and CDR2 SVGIG (reference sequence). The CDR3 consists of 14 residues. V gave up 2 bases and J gave up 3 bases, with 10 bases separating them. CDR3 amino acids: CAWSLGGYTGELFF. As DNA, the CDR3 is TGTGCCTGGAGTTTGGGGGGATACACCGGGGAGCTGTTTTTT.

J is TRBJ1-1 and V is TRBV19; no clear D gene. The V end was cut by 3 bases, the J end by 4 bases, with 12 bases between. Germline V gene lookup returns CDR1 LNHDA and CDR2 SQIVND (reference sequence). The CDR3 is 14 amino acids. CDR3 in DNA: TGTGCCAGTAGTATTCTTGAGGGTCTCACTGAAGCTTTCTTT. Protein: CASSILEGLTEAFF. Using reference TRBV19 and TRBJ1-1 for the parts outside the CDR3, the full variable domain is DGGITQSPKYLFRKEGQNVTLSCEQNLNHDAMYWYRQDPGQGLRLIYYSQIVNDFQKGDIAEGYSVSREKKESFPLTVTSAQKNPTAFYLCASSILEGLTEAFFGQGTRLTVV.

The J gene is TRBJ1-6, the V gene TRBV2, with a possible D match to TRBD1 (6 bases). The germline CDR1 and CDR2 sequences are SNHLY and FYNNEI. The V end was cut by 8 bases, the J end by 13 bases, with 18 bases between. The CDR3 is 13 residues long. This CDR3 reads CASELGAGYPLHF. Written as DNA, the CDR3 is TGTGCCAGCGAACTGGGGGCAGGTTACCCCCTCCACTTT.

This sequence joins TRBV2 and TRBJ1-5; D is uncertain. Germline CDR1 reads SNHLY; CDR2 reads FYNNEI. V gave up 11 bases and J gave up 6 bases, with 14 bases separating them. The CDR3 is 12 residues long. CDR3 sequence (DNA): TGTGCCTCCCAGAGGTTTCTTCAGCCCCAGCATTTT. Its protein is CASQRFLQPQHF. Full variable domain (outside the CDR3, taken from reference TRBV2 and TRBJ1-5): EPEVTQTPSHQVTQMGQEVILRCVPISNHLYFYWYRQILGQKVEFLVSFYNNEISEKSEIFDDQFSVERPDGSNFTLKIRSTKLEDSAMYFCASQRFLQPQHFGDGTRLSIL.

This clone turned up a few times. The chain couples TRBV9 to TRBJ2-7; either TRBD1 or TRBD2 may supply D (5 bases each). V was cut by 0 bases and J by 4 bases, with 11 bases left in between. CDR1 SGDLS and CDR2 YYNGEE come from the germline V gene. The CDR3 length is 14 residues. Here the CDR3 DNA reads TGTGCCAGCAGCGTAGGGTGGGGGACGTACGAGCAGTACTTC. Translation: CASSVGWGTYEQYF.

This clone showed up just once. The genes are TRBV7-8 and TRBJ2-2; D ambiguous. Germline CDR1 and CDR2: SGHVS and FQNEAQ. The V end lost 4 bases, the J end lost 7 bases, and 4 bases lay between the germline ends. CDR3 length: 11 residues. CDR3 coding DNA: TGTGCCAGCAGCTACGGCGGGGAGCTGTTTTTT. This gives the protein CASSYGGELFF.

The V gene is TRBV28, the J gene TRBJ1-2, with D possibly matching TRBD1 (5 bases). V was clipped by 4 bases and J by 3 bases, with 12 bases between them. This CDR3 is 14 amino acids long. Germline values: CDR1 MDHEN, CDR2 SYDVKM. CDR3 region: CASSSAGTHYGYTF. CDR3 coding DNA: TGTGCCAGCAGTTCAGCCGGGACCCACTATGGCTACACCTTC.